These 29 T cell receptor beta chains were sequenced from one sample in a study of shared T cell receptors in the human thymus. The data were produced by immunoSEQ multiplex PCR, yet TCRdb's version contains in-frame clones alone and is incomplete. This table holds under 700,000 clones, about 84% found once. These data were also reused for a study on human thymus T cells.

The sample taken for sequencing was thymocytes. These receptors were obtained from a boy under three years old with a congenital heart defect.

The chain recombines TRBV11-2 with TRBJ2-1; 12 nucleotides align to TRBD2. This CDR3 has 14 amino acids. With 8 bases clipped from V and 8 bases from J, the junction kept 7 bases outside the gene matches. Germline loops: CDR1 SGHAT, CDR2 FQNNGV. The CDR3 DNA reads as TGTGCCAGCTATACTAGCGGGAGGTTATATGAGCAGTTCTTC. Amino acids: CASYTSGRLYEQFF.

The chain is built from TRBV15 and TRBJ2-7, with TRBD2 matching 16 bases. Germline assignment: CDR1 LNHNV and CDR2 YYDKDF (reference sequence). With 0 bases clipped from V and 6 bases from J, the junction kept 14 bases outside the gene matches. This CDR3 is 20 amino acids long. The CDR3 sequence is CATSRDRGTSGRAVIGEQYF. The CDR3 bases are TGTGCCACCAGCAGAGATCGTGGGACTAGCGGGAGGGCGGTGATAGGCGAGCAGTACTTC.

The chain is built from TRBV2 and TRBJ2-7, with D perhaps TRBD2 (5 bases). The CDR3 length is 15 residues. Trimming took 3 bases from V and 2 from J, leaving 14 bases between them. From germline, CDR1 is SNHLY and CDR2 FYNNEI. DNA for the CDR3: TGTGCCAGCAGTGAGAGCGGAGGCAGGACCTACGAGCAGTACTTC. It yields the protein CASSESGGRTYEQYF.

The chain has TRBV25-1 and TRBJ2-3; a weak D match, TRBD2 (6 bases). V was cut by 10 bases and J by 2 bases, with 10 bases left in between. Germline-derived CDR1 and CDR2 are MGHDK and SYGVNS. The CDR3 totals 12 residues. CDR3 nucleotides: TGTGCCATACGGGACTTCACAGATACGCAGTATTTT. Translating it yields CAIRDFTDTQYF.

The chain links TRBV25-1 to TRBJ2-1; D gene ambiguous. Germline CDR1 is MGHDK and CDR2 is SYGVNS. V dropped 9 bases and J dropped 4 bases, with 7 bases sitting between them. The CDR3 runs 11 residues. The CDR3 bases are TGTGCCAGTCAAGAGTACAATGAGCAGTTCTTC. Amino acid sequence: CASQEYNEQFF.

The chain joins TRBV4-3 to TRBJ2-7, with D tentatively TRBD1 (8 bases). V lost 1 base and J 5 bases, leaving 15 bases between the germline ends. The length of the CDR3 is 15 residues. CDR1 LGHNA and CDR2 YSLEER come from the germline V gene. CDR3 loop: CASSQGQGRENEQYF. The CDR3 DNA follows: TGCGCCAGCAGCCAAGGACAGGGGAGGGAAAACGAGCAGTACTTC.

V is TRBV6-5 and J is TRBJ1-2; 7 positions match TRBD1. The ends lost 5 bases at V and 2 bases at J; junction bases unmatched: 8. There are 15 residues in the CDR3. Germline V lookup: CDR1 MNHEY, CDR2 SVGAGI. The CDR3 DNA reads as TGTGCCAGCAGTCCATCGACAGGGTTGAACTATGGCTACACCTTC. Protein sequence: CASSPSTGLNYGYTF.

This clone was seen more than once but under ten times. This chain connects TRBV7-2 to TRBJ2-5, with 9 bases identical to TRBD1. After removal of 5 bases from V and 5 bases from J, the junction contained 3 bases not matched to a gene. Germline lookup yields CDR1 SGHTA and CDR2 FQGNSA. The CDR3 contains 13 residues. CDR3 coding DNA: TGTGCCAGCAGCGAGGACAGGGGCGAGACCCAGTACTTC. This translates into CASSEDRGETQYF. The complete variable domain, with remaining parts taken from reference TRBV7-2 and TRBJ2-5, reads GAGVSQSPSNKVTEKGKDVELRCDPISGHTALYWYRQSLGQGLEFLIYFQGNSAPDKSGLPSDRFSAERTGGSVSTLTIQRTQQEDSAVYLCASSEDRGETQYFGPGTRLLVL.

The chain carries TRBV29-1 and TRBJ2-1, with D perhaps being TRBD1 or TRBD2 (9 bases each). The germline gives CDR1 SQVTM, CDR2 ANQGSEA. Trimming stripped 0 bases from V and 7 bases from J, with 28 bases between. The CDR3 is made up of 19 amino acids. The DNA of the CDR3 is TGCAGCGTTGAAGAGGTGGGACAGGGATCTTTAGCGGGAGAGAATGAGCAGTTCTTC. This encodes CSVEEVGQGSLAGENEQFF.

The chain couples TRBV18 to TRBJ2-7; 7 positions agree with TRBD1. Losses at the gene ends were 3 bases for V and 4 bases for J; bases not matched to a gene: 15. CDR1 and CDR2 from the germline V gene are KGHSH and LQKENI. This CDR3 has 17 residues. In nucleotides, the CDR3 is TGTGCCAGCTCACCCAAGACACTACAGGGGCCCGCTTACGAGCAGTACTTC. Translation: CASSPKTLQGPAYEQYF.

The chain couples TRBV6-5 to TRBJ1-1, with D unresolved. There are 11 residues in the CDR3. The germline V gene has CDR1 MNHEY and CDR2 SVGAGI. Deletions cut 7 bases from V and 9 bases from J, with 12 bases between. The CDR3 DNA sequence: TGTGCCAGCATCTCTGGCGGCAAAGCTTTCTTT. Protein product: CASISGGKAFF.

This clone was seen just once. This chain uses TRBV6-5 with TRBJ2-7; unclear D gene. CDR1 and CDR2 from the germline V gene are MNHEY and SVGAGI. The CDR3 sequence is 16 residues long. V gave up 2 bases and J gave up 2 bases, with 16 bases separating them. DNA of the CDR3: TGTGCCAGCAGTTACACTTCTACAGTTCACCCCTACGAGCAGTACTTC. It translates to CASSYTSTVHPYEQYF.

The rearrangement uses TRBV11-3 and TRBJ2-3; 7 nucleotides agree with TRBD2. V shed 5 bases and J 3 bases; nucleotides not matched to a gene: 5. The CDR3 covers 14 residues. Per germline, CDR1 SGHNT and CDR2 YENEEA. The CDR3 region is CASSPRTRTDTQYF. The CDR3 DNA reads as TGTGCCAGCAGCCCCAGGACTAGAACAGATACGCAGTATTTT.

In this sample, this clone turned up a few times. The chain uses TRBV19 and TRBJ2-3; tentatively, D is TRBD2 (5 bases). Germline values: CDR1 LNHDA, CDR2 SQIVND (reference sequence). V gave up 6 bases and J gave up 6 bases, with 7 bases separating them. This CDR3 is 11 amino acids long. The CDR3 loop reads CASRRVDTQYF. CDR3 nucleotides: TGTGCCAGTAGGAGGGTTGATACGCAGTATTTT.

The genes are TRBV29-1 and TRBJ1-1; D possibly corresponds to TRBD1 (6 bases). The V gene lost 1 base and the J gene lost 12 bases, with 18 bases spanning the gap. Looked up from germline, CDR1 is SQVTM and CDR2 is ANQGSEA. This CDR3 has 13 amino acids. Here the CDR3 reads CSVEVRLRGSSFF. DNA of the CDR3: TGCAGCGTTGAAGTAAGGTTGAGGGGGTCGTCTTTCTTT.

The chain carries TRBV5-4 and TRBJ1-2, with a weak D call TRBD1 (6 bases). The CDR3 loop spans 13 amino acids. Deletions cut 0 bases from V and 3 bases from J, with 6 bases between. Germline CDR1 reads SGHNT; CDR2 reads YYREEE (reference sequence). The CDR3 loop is CASSLDRDYGYTF. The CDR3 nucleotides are TGTGCCAGCAGCTTGGACAGGGACTATGGCTACACCTTC.

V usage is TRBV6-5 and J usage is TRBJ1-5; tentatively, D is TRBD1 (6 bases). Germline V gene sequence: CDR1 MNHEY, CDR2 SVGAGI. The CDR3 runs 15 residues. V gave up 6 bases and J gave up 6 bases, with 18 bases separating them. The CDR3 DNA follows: TGTGCCAGCAGACCGCGCGGGGGCTTAGGTCAGCCCCAGCATTTT. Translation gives CASRPRGGLGQPQHF.

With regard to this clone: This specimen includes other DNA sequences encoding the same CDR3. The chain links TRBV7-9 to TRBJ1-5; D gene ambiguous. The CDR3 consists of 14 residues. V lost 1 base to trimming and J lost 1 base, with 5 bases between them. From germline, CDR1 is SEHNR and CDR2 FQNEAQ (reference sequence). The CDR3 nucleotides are TGTGCCAGCAGCTTAGACGGGAGCAATCAGCCCCAGCATTTT. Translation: CASSLDGSNQPQHF.

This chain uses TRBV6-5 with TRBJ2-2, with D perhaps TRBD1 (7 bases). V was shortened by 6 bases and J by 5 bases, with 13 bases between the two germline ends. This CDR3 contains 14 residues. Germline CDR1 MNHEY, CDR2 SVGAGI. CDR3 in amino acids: CASRRDSETGELFF. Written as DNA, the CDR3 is TGTGCCAGCAGGCGGGACAGTGAAACCGGGGAGCTGTTTTTT.

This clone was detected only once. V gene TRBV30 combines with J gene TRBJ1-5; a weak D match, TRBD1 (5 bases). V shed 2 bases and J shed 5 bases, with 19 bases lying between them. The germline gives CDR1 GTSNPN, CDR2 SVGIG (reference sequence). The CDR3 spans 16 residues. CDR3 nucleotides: TGTGCCTGGAGTCCAATCGGGGGGGGTGGTTATCAGCCCCAGCATTTT. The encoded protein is CAWSPIGGGGYQPQHF.

The chain's CDR3 is CASSKGLAGGGAYNEQFF. CDR3 coding DNA: TGTGCCAGCAGCAAAGGACTAGCGGGAGGAGGTGCCTACAATGAGCAGTTCTTC. The chain carries TRBV4-2 and TRBJ2-1; 14 positions match TRBD2. With 5 bases clipped from V and 2 bases from J, the junction kept 8 bases outside the gene matches. Germline CDR1 reads LGHNA; CDR2 reads YNFKEQ. The CDR3 runs to 18 residues.

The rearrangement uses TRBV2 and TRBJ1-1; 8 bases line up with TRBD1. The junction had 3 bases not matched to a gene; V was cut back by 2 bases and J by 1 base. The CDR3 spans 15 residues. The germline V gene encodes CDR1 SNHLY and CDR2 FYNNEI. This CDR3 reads CASSESGQGNTEAFF. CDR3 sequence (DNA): TGTGCCAGCAGTGAAAGCGGACAGGGGAACACTGAAGCTTTCTTT.

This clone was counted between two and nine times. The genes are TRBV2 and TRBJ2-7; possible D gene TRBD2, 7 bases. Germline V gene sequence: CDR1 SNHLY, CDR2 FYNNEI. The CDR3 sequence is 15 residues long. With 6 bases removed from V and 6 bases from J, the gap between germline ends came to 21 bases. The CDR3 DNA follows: TGTGCCAGCAGAAACGCAGGGGCGGGGGCGATCGAGCAGTACTTC. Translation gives CASRNAGAGAIEQYF. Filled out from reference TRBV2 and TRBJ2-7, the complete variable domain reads EPEVTQTPSHQVTQMGQEVILRCVPISNHLYFYWYRQILGQKVEFLVSFYNNEISEKSEIFDDQFSVERPDGSNFTLKIRSTKLEDSAMYFCASRNAGAGAIEQYFGPGTRLTVT.

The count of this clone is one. The CDR3 region has the DNA TGCGCCAGCAGCCAAGGGGGCCGAGAGGGCTACACCTTC. It specifies CASSQGGREGYTF. The gene calls are TRBV4-3 and TRBJ1-2; TRBD1 might be the D (5 bases). V shed 1 base and J shed 8 bases, with 11 bases lying between them. The germline V gene encodes CDR1 LGHNA and CDR2 YSLEER. This CDR3 has 13 residues.

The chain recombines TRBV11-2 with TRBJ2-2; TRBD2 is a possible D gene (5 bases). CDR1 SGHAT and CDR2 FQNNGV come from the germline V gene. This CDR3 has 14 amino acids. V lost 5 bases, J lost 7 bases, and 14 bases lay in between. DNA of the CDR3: TGTGCCAGCAGCCCCGCGCGGGTAATCGGGGAGCTGTTTTTT. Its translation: CASSPARVIGELFF.

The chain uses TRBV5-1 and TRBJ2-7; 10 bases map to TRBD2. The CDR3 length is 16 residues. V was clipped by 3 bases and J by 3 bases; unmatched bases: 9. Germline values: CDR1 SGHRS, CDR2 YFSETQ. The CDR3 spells CASSSDGTSDLYEQYF. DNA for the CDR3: TGCGCCAGCAGCTCCGACGGGACTAGCGACCTCTACGAGCAGTACTTC.

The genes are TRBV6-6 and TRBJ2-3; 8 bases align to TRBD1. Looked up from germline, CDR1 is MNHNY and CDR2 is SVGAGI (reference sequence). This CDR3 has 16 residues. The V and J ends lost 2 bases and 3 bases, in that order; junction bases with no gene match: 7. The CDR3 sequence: CASSYQGQVMTDTQYF. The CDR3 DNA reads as TGTGCCAGCAGTTACCAGGGACAGGTAATGACAGATACGCAGTATTTT.

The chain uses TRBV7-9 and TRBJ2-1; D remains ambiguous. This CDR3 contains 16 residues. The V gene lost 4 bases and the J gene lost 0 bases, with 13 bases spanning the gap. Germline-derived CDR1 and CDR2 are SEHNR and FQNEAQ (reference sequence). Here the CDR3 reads CASSSSPSSSYNEQFF. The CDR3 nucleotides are TGTGCCAGCAGCTCATCCCCGTCCAGCTCCTACAATGAGCAGTTCTTC.

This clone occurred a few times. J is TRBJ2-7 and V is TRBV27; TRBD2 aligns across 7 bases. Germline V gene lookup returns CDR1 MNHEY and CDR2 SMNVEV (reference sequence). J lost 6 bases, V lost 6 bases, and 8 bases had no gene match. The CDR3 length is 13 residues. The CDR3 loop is CASSPGGGGEQYF. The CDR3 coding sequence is TGTGCCAGCAGCCCGGGGGGTGGGGGCGAGCAGTACTTC.